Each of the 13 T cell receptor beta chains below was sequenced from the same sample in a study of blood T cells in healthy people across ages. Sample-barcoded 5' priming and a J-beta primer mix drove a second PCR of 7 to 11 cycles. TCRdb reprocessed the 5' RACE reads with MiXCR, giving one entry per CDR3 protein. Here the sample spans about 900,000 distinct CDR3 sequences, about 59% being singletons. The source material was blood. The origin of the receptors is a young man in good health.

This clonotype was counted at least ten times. The CDR3, as DNA: TGTGCCACCAGTGAGCGTAGCGGGGGAAATAAAAACATTCAGTACTTC. Translated, it gives CATSERSGGNKNIQYF. The chain has TRBV24-1 and TRBJ2-4; 9 bases align to TRBD2. Trimming removed 4 bases from V and 4 bases from J; junction bases left unmatched: 7. CDR1 and CDR2 from the germline V gene are KGHDR and SFDVKD. The CDR3 runs to 16 residues.

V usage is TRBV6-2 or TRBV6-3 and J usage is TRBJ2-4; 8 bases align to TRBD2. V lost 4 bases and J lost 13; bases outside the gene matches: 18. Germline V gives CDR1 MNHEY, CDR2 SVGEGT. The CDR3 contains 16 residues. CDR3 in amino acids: CASSSPSGPSYNEQYF. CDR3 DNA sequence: TGTGCCAGCAGTTCCCCTAGCGGGCCCTCCTACAATGAGCAGTACTTC.

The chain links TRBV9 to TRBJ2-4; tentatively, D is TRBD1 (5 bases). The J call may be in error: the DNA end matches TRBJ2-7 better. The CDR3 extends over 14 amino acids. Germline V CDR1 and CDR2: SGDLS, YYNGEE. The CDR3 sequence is CASSVFPQGGEQYF. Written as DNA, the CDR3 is TGTGCCAGCAGCGTATTCCCCCAGGGTGGCGAGCAGTACTTC.

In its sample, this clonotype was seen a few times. The CDR3 sequence is CATSILGQGANSYEQYF. CDR3 nucleotides: TGTGCCACCAGCATTCTGGGACAGGGGGCGAACTCCTACGAGCAGTACTTC. J is TRBJ2-7 and V is TRBV15, with 12 bases that match TRBD1. This CDR3 is built from 17 residues. The germline gives CDR1 LNHNV, CDR2 YYDKDF (reference sequence). The V gene end was trimmed by 4 bases and the J gene end by 0 bases; junction bases not matched to a gene: 7.

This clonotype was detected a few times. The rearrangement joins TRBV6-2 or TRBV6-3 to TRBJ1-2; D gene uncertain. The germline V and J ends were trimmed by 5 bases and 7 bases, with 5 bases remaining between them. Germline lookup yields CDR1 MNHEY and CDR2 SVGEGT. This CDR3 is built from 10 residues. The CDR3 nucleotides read TGTGCCAGCAGTAGGCCTGGCTACACCTTC. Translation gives CASSRPGYTF.

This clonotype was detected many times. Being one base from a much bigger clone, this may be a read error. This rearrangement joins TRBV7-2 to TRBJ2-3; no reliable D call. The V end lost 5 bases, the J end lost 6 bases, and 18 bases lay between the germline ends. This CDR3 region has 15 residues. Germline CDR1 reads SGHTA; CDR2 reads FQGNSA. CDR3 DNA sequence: TGTGCCAGCAGCGTCAGACGAGGCCGGTCGGATACGCAGTATTTT. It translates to CASSVRRGRSDTQYF.

The CDR3 spells CSASSGTENYEQYF. Here the CDR3 DNA reads TGCAGTGCTAGCTCCGGGACAGAGAACTACGAGCAGTACTTC. The chain recombines TRBV20-1 with TRBJ2-5; 7 bases are shared with TRBD1. Gene TRBJ2-7 matches the end of the DNA better, so the J call may be wrong. The CDR3 consists of 14 residues. Looked up from germline, CDR1 is DFQATT and CDR2 is SNEGSKA (reference sequence).

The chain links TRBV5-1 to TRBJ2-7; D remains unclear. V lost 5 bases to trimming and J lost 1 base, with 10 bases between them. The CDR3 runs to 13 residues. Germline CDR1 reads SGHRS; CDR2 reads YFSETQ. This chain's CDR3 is CASRSERSYEQYF. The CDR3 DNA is TGCGCCAGCAGAAGCGAAAGATCCTACGAGCAGTACTTC.

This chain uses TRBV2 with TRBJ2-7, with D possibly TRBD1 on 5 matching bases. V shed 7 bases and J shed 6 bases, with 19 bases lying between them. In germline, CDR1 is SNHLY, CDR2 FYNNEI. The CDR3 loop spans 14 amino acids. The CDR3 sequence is CASTETGRTSEQYF. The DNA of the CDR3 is TGTGCCAGCACCGAAACAGGTCGTACGAGCGAGCAGTACTTC. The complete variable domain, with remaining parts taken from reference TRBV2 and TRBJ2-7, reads EPEVTQTPSHQVTQMGQEVILRCVPISNHLYFYWYRQILGQKVEFLVSFYNNEISEKSEIFDDQFSVERPDGSNFTLKIRSTKLEDSAMYFCASTETGRTSEQYFGPGTRLTVT.

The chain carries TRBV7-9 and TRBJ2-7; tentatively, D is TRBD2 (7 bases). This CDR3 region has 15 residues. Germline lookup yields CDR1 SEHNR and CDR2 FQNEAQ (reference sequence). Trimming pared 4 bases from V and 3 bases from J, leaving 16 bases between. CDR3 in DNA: TGTGCCAGCAGCTACGGAGGGGGGGCCAGCTACGAGCAGTACTTC. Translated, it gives CASSYGGGASYEQYF.

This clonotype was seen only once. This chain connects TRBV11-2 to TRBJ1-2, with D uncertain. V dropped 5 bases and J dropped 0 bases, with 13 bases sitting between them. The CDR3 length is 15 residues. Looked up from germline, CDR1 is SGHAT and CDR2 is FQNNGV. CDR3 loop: CASSGGVGSNYGYTF. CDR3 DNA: TGTGCCAGCAGCGGCGGGGTGGGGTCTAACTATGGCTACACCTTC. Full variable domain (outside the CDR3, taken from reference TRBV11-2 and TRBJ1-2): EAGVAQSPRYKIIEKRQSVAFWCNPISGHATLYWYQQILGQGPKLLIQFQNNGVVDDSQLPKDRFSAERLKGVDSTLKIQPAKLEDSAVYLCASSGGVGSNYGYTFGSGTRLTVV.

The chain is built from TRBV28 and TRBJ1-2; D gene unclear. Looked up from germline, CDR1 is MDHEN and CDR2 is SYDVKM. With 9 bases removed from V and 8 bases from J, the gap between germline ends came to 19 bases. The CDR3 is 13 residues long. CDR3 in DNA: TGTGCCAGTTCCCAATGGGGAGTGGAGGGCTACACCTTC. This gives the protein CASSQWGVEGYTF.

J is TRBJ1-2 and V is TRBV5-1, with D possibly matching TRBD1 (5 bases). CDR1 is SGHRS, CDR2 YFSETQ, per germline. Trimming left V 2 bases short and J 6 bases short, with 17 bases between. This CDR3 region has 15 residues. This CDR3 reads CASSFGSGSANGYTF. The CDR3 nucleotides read TGCGCCAGCAGCTTTGGGTCAGGGAGCGCAAATGGCTACACCTTC.